What follows is one T cell receptor (beta chain) and its context. Its antigen is unknown. A much larger clonotype is one base distant, so this may be a read error. The V and J ends lost 6 bases and 0 bases respectively, with 15 bases between them. The CDR3 is made up of 16 amino acids. The germline gives CDR1 SEHNR, CDR2 FQNEAQ (reference sequence). This entry comes from a study of T cells in Graves' hyperthyroidism and ophthalmopathy. The study, taken as a whole, reports: Most clonotypes expanded in thyroid above 0.001 were likewise present in blood.

Uncontrolled infection, other autoimmune disease, pregnancy or lactation led to exclusion. The TCR beta CDR3 regions underwent amplification using RNA transcripts as the source. A first-round RT-PCR of the TCR CDR3 used the HTBI primer set. TCRdb re-analysed the multiplex PCR reads in MiXCR, keeping a single row per CDR3 protein. Of roughly 630,000 distinct CDR3 sequences listed, about a sixth are singletons. The chain combines TRBV7-9 with TRBJ1-5; no reliable D call. The receptor's source is a woman between 25 and 40 years old with Graves' hyperthyroidism. Sequencing was done on a sample of blood. Here the CDR3 reads CASSLSVGRSNQPQHF. CDR3 DNA: TGTGCCAGCAGTTTATCAGTAGGCCGTAGCAATCAGCCCCAGCATTTT. Variable domain in full (rest from reference TRBV7-9 and TRBJ1-5): DTGVSQNPRHKITKRGQNVTFRCDPISEHNRLYWYRQTLGQGPEFLTYFQNEAQLEKSRLLSDRFSAERPKGSFSTLEIQRTEQGDSAMYLCASSLSVGRSNQPQHFGDGTRLSIL.